These 31 T cell receptor beta chains share one sample of origin, sequenced in a study of cytomegalovirus exposure and HLA in healthy donors. 13 Jbeta primers and 60 Vbeta primers were used for the PCR. Sequencing was performed with immunoSEQ multiplex PCR; in TCRdb, only in-frame clones are kept and a portion is missing. The repertoire has roughly 99,000 clones, around three quarters of them found once; the top ten carry about 8%. Sequencing was performed on PBMCs. These receptors were taken from a man aged 30 to 45 in good health and CMV-seronegative.

This clone showed up just a few times. The gene calls are TRBV5-4 and TRBJ2-7; 8 nucleotides agree with TRBD1. This CDR3 region has 13 residues. Germline V gene lookup returns CDR1 SGHNT and CDR2 YYREEE (reference sequence). The V and J ends lost 4 bases and 6 bases, in that order; junction bases with no gene match: 6. CDR3: CASSLDRDREQYF. The CDR3 DNA follows: TGTGCCAGCAGCCTGGACAGGGACCGCGAGCAGTACTTC.

The V and J genes are TRBV2 and TRBJ2-5; TRBD2 matches at 7 bases. Germline values: CDR1 SNHLY, CDR2 FYNNEI. The CDR3 has 15 residues. J gave up 2 bases and V 7 bases, and 10 bases lay outside the gene matches. The CDR3 sequence is CASTPSSGKQETQYF. The CDR3 DNA sequence: TGTGCCAGCACCCCTTCTAGCGGTAAACAAGAGACCCAGTACTTC.

This clone appeared once. The chain employs TRBV2 and TRBJ2-7; D is unclear. The CDR3 is 12 residues long. Trimming cost V 4 bases and J 2 bases, with 6 bases left between them. Germline lookup yields CDR1 SNHLY and CDR2 FYNNEI. The CDR3 reads CASSVGPYEQYF. CDR3 DNA sequence: TGTGCCAGCAGTGTTGGCCCCTACGAGCAGTACTTC.

This clone came up a few times. This chain connects TRBV6-1 to TRBJ2-1, with D possibly TRBD1 on 5 matching bases. Trimming stripped 2 bases from V and 5 bases from J, with 13 bases between. The CDR3 loop spans 15 amino acids. From germline, CDR1 is MNHNS and CDR2 SASEGT. CDR3 in amino acids: CASSEWGVSNNEQFF. In DNA form, the CDR3 reads TGTGCCAGCAGTGAATGGGGCGTCTCGAACAATGAGCAGTTCTTC.

This clone was detected only a few times. J is TRBJ1-1 and V is TRBV7-9; D remains ambiguous. V lost 1 base to trimming and J lost 8 bases, with 11 bases between them. CDR1 and CDR2 (germline): SEHNR, FQNEAQ (reference sequence). CDR3 length equals 13 residues. CDR3: CASSLGTGAEAFF. The CDR3 DNA reads as TGTGCCAGCAGCTTAGGAACGGGAGCCGAAGCTTTCTTT.

The chain employs TRBV5-1 and TRBJ1-1, with D hard to call. CDR1 and CDR2 (germline): SGHRS, YFSETQ. This CDR3 contains 13 residues. Trimming pared 5 bases from V and 5 bases from J, leaving 13 bases between. Here the CDR3 reads CASREGVETEAFF. CDR3 in DNA: TGCGCCAGCAGAGAAGGAGTTGAGACTGAAGCTTTCTTT.

This clone was picked up a small number of times. The chain uses TRBV5-4 and TRBJ1-4; 9 bases line up with TRBD1. Germline lookup yields CDR1 SGHNT and CDR2 YYREEE (reference sequence). The V gene end was trimmed by 4 bases and the J gene end by 0 bases; junction bases not matched to a gene: 7. The CDR3 is 17 amino acids. The CDR3, as DNA: TGTGCCAGCAGCCACCTGGGACAGGGATCAACTAATGAAAAACTGTTTTTT. Translating it yields CASSHLGQGSTNEKLFF.

This chain connects TRBV2 to TRBJ1-5; no definite D call. Germline lookup yields CDR1 SNHLY and CDR2 FYNNEI. V was trimmed by 5 bases and J by 2 bases, leaving 13 bases between them. The CDR3 covers 15 residues. The CDR3 reads CASSTDTNGNQPQHF. As DNA, the CDR3 is TGTGCCAGCAGTACCGACACAAACGGCAATCAGCCCCAGCATTTT. Complete variable domain (other parts from reference TRBV2 and TRBJ1-5): EPEVTQTPSHQVTQMGQEVILRCVPISNHLYFYWYRQILGQKVEFLVSFYNNEISEKSEIFDDQFSVERPDGSNFTLKIRSTKLEDSAMYFCASSTDTNGNQPQHFGDGTRLSIL.

The chain links TRBV6-1 to TRBJ2-1, with 10 bases fitting TRBD2. Germline V gene data show CDR1 as MNHNS and CDR2 as SASEGT. With 4 bases clipped from V and 6 bases from J, the junction kept 6 bases outside the gene matches. The CDR3 runs to 15 residues. CDR3 coding DNA: TGTGCCAGCAGTGCTTCTAGCGGGAGCTTCAATGAGCAGTTCTTC. Translating gives CASSASSGSFNEQFF.

This chain links TRBV6-5 with TRBJ2-3, with D uncertain. Germline CDR1 reads MNHEY; CDR2 reads SVGAGI. CDR3 size: 13 residues. Trimming left V 5 bases short and J 6 bases short, with 12 bases between. The CDR3 coding sequence is TGTGCCAGCAGTGAAATGCGGTTGGATACGCAGTATTTT. It translates to CASSEMRLDTQYF.

The chain is built from TRBV7-2 and TRBJ1-2; 9 positions agree with TRBD1. This CDR3 has 14 amino acids. CDR1 SGHTA and CDR2 FQGNSA come from the germline V gene. J gave up 4 bases and V 5 bases, and 5 bases lay outside the gene matches. DNA for the CDR3: TGTGCCAGCAGCCCCCGGGACAGGGTCTATGGCTACACCTTC. Translated: CASSPRDRVYGYTF.

This clone was detected a few times. V and J are TRBV5-4 and TRBJ2-1, with 9 bases fitting TRBD2. Losses at the gene ends were 4 bases for V and 12 bases for J; bases not matched to a gene: 17. Per the germline V gene, CDR1 is SGHNT and CDR2 is YYREEE (reference sequence). CDR3 length: 16 residues. CDR3 protein: CASSRPASGKEEAQFF. CDR3 nucleotides: TGTGCCAGCAGCCGCCCAGCTAGCGGGAAGGAGGAGGCGCAGTTCTTC. Drawing the rest from reference TRBV5-4 and TRBJ2-1, the complete variable domain is ETGVTQSPTHLIKTRGQQVTLRCSSQSGHNTVSWYQQALGQGPQFIFQYYREEENGRGNFPPRFSGLQFPNYSSELNVNALELDDSALYLCASSRPASGKEEAQFFGPGTRLTVL.

The J gene is TRBJ2-1, the V gene TRBV7-3, with D maybe TRBD2 (5 bases). CDR3 length equals 16 residues. Trimming took 4 bases from V and 1 from J, leaving 14 bases between them. Germline CDR1 SGHTA, CDR2 FQGTGA. The CDR3 reads CASSSDLAESYNEQFF. The DNA of the CDR3 is TGTGCCAGCAGCTCCGATCTAGCCGAATCCTACAATGAGCAGTTCTTC.

The chain links TRBV6-6 to TRBJ1-5, with unresolved D. The CDR3 spans 14 residues. The germline V gene encodes CDR1 MNHNY and CDR2 SVGAGI (reference sequence). Trimming shortened V by 2 bases and J by 2 bases, and 7 bases separated the two germline ends. Here the CDR3 DNA reads TGTGCCAGCAGTTACCCGGGTGGCAATCAGCCCCAGCATTTT. Its translation: CASSYPGGNQPQHF.

This chain uses TRBV5-1 with TRBJ1-1; no firm D call. Germline V gene data show CDR1 as SGHRS and CDR2 as YFSETQ. V lost 0 bases and J lost 0, with 6 bases in between. The CDR3 is 14 residues long. This CDR3 reads CASSLAQMNTEAFF. Here the CDR3 DNA reads TGCGCCAGCAGCTTGGCCCAGATGAACACTGAAGCTTTCTTT.

The V and J genes are TRBV4-1 and TRBJ2-1; possible D gene TRBD2, 5 bases. This CDR3 is built from 17 residues. Trimming left V 1 base short and J 3 bases short, with 16 bases between. Per the germline V gene, CDR1 is MGHRA and CDR2 is YSYEKL. CDR3 sequence reads: CASSQVLVASNYNEQFF. CDR3 nucleotides: TGCGCCAGCAGCCAAGTGCTGGTAGCGAGCAACTACAATGAGCAGTTCTTC.

This clone showed up just once. V gene TRBV27 combines with J gene TRBJ2-1, with TRBD1 identical over 7 bases. The ends lost 5 bases at V and 4 bases at J; junction bases unmatched: 11. Germline V gene sequence: CDR1 MNHEY, CDR2 SMNVEV (reference sequence). The CDR3 runs to 16 residues. The CDR3 nucleotides are TGTGCCAGCAGTCCCGCGGACAGGTCTTTTTACAATGAGCAGTTCTTC. Translation gives CASSPADRSFYNEQFF.

The V call is TRBV6-6, the J call TRBJ2-5; D possibly corresponds to TRBD2 (6 bases). The closer fit of TRBJ2-7 to the DNA end suggests the J call may be wrong. Germline values: CDR1 MNHNY, CDR2 SVGAGI (reference sequence). This CDR3 has 13 residues. CDR3 coding DNA: TGTGCCAGCGGCCGTGCGGGGTACTACGAGCAGTACTTC. It yields the protein CASGRAGYYEQYF.

V gene TRBV2 combines with J gene TRBJ1-5, with TRBD1 as a possible D gene (5 bases). The germline CDR1 and CDR2 sequences are SNHLY and FYNNEI. CDR3 length: 14 amino acids. V was cut by 10 bases and J by 0 bases, with 13 bases left in between. CDR3 bases: TGTGCCACCGGGGGAGAATATAGCAATCAGCCCCAGCATTTT. Its translation is CATGGEYSNQPQHF.

The rearrangement links TRBV18 to TRBJ1-1, with 9 bases fitting TRBD1. Trimming at V came to 8 bases and at J to 1 base, leaving 5 bases not matched to a gene. The CDR3 consists of 14 residues. CDR1 and CDR2 (germline): KGHSH, LQKENI. The CDR3: CASTTGGSNTEAFF. CDR3 DNA sequence: TGTGCCAGCACCACAGGGGGCTCGAACACTGAAGCTTTCTTT. The full variable domain, rest sourced from reference TRBV18 and TRBJ1-1, is NAGVMQNPRHLVRRRGQEARLRCSPMKGHSHVYWYRQLPEEGLKFMVYLQKENIIDESGMPKERFSAEFPKEGPSILRIQQVVRGDSAAYFCASTTGGSNTEAFFGQGTRLTVV.

The chain is built from TRBV6-6 and TRBJ1-5; D is unclear. This CDR3 region has 15 residues. V was clipped by 6 bases and J by 0 bases, with 12 bases between them. Per germline, CDR1 MNHNY and CDR2 SVGAGI (reference sequence). The CDR3 nucleotides read TGTGCCAGCAGCACGGGTCTCATTAGCAATCAGCCCCAGCATTTT. Protein sequence: CASSTGLISNQPQHF.

The chain employs TRBV5-1 and TRBJ2-7, with no clear D. Deletions cut 4 bases from V and 5 bases from J, with 10 bases between. CDR1 and CDR2 (germline): SGHRS, YFSETQ. The CDR3 runs to 12 residues. The CDR3 bases are TGCGCCAGCAGCCCTGACATCGACGAGCAGTACTTC. Its translation is CASSPDIDEQYF.

The chain is built from TRBV19 and TRBJ1-2; D is uncertain. The germline gives CDR1 LNHDA, CDR2 SQIVND (reference sequence). The V and J ends lost 0 bases and 2 bases respectively, with 10 bases between them. The CDR3 contains 15 residues. The CDR3 loop is CASSIDQPGNYGYTF. As DNA, the CDR3 is TGTGCCAGTAGTATAGATCAGCCGGGGAACTATGGCTACACCTTC.

The gene calls are TRBV6-1 and TRBJ2-1; D is uncertain. CDR3 length equals 13 residues. V was clipped by 7 bases and J by 5 bases, with 12 bases between them. The V gene's germline CDR1 is MNHNS and CDR2 SASEGT. CDR3 protein: CASTLFLDNEQFF. The CDR3 nucleotides read TGTGCCAGCACCCTATTTCTCGACAATGAGCAGTTCTTC.

The genes are TRBV19 and TRBJ2-5; TRBD1 matches 9 bases. CDR1 and CDR2 from the germline V gene are LNHDA and SQIVND (reference sequence). The CDR3 is 17 residues long. V trimming: 1 base; J trimming: 5 bases; junction bases outside the gene matches: 11. This CDR3 reads CASSIVGGTGSLETQYF. CDR3 sequence (DNA): TGTGCCAGTAGTATAGTGGGCGGGACAGGGTCCCTTGAGACCCAGTACTTC.

Remarks on this clone: The sample holds other DNA sequences that translate to the same CDR3. The chain carries TRBV7-9 and TRBJ2-3, with 8 bases aligning to TRBD1. Germline V CDR1 and CDR2: SEHNR, FQNEAQ (reference sequence). This CDR3 is built from 15 residues. Germline trimming cut 1 base from V and 5 bases from J; bases unmatched to any gene: 5. As DNA, the CDR3 is TGTGCCAGCAGCTTAGATCAGGGGGCTGGAGATACGCAGTATTTT. Amino acids: CASSLDQGAGDTQYF.

This sequence joins TRBV6-1 and TRBJ1-5, with a possible D match to TRBD1 (5 bases). Trimming removed 7 bases at V and 2 bases at J, with 15 bases between. Germline CDR1 reads MNHNS; CDR2 reads SASEGT. The CDR3 contains 15 residues. The DNA of the CDR3 is TGTGCCAGCAATCAACAGGCGATTGGCAATCAGCCCCAGCATTTT. Translated, it gives CASNQQAIGNQPQHF.

The chain is built from TRBV6-5 and TRBJ2-1; 8 bases are a match to TRBD1. The V gene end was trimmed by 5 bases and the J gene end by 4 bases; junction bases not matched to a gene: 7. CDR1 and CDR2 from the germline V gene are MNHEY and SVGAGI. The CDR3 is 15 residues long. CDR3 sequence: CASSRGQGEYNEQFF. CDR3 nucleotides: TGTGCCAGCAGTCGAGGACAGGGAGAATACAATGAGCAGTTCTTC.

The chain carries TRBV6-5 and TRBJ1-4; tentative D call: TRBD1 (6 bases). The CDR3 sequence is 16 residues long. V was pared by 0 bases and J by 5 bases, with 13 bases between. Germline CDR1 reads MNHEY; CDR2 reads SVGAGI. The CDR3 sequence is CASSYSGTSMNEKLFF. In DNA, the CDR3 is TGTGCCAGCAGTTACTCCGGGACAAGCATGAATGAAAAACTGTTTTTT.

This clone came up a few times. The rearrangement uses TRBV6-6 and TRBJ2-7; a possible D gene is TRBD2 (6 bases). V was cut by 6 bases and J by 1 base, with 10 bases left in between. This CDR3 spans 13 amino acids. Germline CDR1 and CDR2: MNHNY and SVGAGI (reference sequence). Here the CDR3 DNA reads TGTGCCAGCAGCATCGGGGGATCCTACGAGCAGTACTTC. Translated, it gives CASSIGGSYEQYF.

CDR3 residues: CASSRDRGAIYEQYF. CDR3 sequence (DNA): TGTGCCAGCAGCAGGGACAGGGGGGCCATCTACGAGCAGTACTTC. J is TRBJ2-7 and V is TRBV6-5, with 11 bases aligning to TRBD1. Germline trimming cut 6 bases from V and 3 bases from J; bases unmatched to any gene: 7. Germline loops: CDR1 MNHEY, CDR2 SVGAGI. CDR3 size: 15 residues.